The entry below gives a single T cell receptor (beta chain) sequence along with its context. What it binds is not known. V was clipped by 3 bases and J by 3 bases; unmatched bases: 14. The CDR3 is 18 residues long. Looked up from germline, CDR1 is LNHDA and CDR2 is SQIVND (reference sequence). These data originate in a study of T-cell memory formation after mild COVID-19. Study as a whole: TCR clusters were largely donor specific. Whole-study results and caveats: Clones that contracted from day 15 to 85 were balanced CD4/CD8, while later expanders leaned CD4+.

Barcoded TCR alpha and TCR beta cDNA libraries with UMIs came from 5'RACE using constant-segment primers. TCRdb analysed the 5' RACE reads with MiXCR anew, one entry per CDR3 protein. Among more than 250,000 distinct CDR3 sequences, around 17% were seen once, and the ten largest hold around 23%. Material: PBMCs or a T cell subset sorted from them (not recorded which). This chain joins TRBV19 and TRBJ1-5, with 7 bases aligning to TRBD1. The sequence derives from a man in his late teens or twenties who had mild COVID-19 (a few samples of this study predate the infection). Cell type and time point are not known. The CDR3 sequence: CASSIRSGDSPFNQPQHF. In DNA form, the CDR3 reads TGTGCCAGTAGTATTAGGAGTGGGGACAGCCCTTTCAATCAGCCCCAGCATTTT.